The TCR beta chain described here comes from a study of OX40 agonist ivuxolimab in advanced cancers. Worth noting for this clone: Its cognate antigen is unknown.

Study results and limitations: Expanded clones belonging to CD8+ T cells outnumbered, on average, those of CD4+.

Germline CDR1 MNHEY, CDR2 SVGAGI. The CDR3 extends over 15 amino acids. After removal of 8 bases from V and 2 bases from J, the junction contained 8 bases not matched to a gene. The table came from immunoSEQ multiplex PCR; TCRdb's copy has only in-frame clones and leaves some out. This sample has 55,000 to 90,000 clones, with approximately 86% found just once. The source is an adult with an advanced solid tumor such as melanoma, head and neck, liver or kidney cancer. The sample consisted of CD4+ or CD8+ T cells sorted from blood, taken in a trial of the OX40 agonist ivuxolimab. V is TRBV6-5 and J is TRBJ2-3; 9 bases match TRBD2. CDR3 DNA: TGTGCCAGCGGGCCAGCGGGGGGTCCCACAGATACGCAGTATTTT. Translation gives CASGPAGGPTDTQYF.